The clone carrying this T cell receptor (beta chain) was recorded once. This CDR3 has 15 residues. Germline V CDR1 and CDR2: SGHKS, YYEKEE (reference sequence). The V end lost 0 bases, the J end lost 5 bases, and 12 bases lay between the germline ends. These data are taken from a study of memory CD4+ T cells and cytomegalovirus serostatus. Clones were sequenced by immunoSEQ multiplex PCR, and TCRdb holds only the in-frame ones, with some missing. Of 46,000 or so clones in the sample, roughly 78% were seen once. The sort gate was single viable CD3+CD4+CD8-CD45RO+ cells for memory CD4+ T cells. The chain has TRBV5-5 and TRBJ1-5, with TRBD1 as a possible D gene (5 bases). The source is an adult in good health and CMV-seronegative. The sequenced sample was memory CD4+ T cells from blood. The CDR3 coding sequence is TGTGCCAGCAGCTTGGGAGGGGCAAACTATCAGCCCCAGCATTTT. Its protein product is CASSLGGANYQPQHF.